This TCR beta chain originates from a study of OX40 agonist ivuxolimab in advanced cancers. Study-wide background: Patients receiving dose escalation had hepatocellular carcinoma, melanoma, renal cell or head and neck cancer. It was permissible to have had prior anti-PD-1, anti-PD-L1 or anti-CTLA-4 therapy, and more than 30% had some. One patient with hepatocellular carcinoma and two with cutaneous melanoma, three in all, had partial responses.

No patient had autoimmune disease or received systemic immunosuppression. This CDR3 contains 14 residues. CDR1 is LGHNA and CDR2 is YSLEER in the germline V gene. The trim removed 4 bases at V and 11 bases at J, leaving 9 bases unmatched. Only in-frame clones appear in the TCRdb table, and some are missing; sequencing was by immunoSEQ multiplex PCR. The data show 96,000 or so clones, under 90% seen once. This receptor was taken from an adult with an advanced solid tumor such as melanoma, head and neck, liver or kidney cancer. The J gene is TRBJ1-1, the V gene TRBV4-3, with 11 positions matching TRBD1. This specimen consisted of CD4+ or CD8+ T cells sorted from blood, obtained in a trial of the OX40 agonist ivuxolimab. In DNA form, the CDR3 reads TGCGCCAGCAGCCGTACGCCGGGACAGGGGGATGCTTTCTTT. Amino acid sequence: CASSRTPGQGDAFF.